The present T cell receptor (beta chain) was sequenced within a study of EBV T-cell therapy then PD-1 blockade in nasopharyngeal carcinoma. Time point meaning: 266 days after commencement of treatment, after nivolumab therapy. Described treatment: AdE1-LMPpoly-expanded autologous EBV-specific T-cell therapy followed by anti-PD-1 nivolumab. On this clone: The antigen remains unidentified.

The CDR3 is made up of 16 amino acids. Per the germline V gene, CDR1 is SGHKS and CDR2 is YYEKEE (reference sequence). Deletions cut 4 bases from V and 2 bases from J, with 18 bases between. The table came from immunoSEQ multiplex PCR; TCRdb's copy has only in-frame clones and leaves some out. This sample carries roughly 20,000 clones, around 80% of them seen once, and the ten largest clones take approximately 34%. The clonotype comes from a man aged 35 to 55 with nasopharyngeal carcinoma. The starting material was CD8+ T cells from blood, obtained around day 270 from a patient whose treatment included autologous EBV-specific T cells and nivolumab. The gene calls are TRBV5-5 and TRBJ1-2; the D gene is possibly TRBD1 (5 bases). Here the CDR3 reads CASSPPSGANNYGYTF. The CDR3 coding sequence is TGTGCCAGCAGCCCCCCAAGCGGGGCGAACAACTATGGCTACACCTTC.